Each of the 32 T cell receptor beta chains below was sequenced from the same sample in a study of siplizumab effects on memory and regulatory T cells. Using immunoSEQ multiplex PCR, the repertoire was profiled, and TCRdb retains in-frame clones only, with some absent. The sample has 110,000 or so clones; around 93% are singletons. The sequencing input was non-Treg CD4+ T cells sorted from blood. These receptors originate from a human donor in good health.

V is TRBV10-2 and J is TRBJ2-7, with 9 bases that match TRBD1. V was pared by 6 bases and J by 1 base, with 7 bases of the junction left unmatched. The CDR3 covers 15 residues. Per the germline V gene, CDR1 is WSHSY and CDR2 is SAAADI. CDR3 DNA: TGCGCCAGCAGGGACCGACAGGGGGGATCCTACGAGCAGTACTTC. Translation gives CASRDRQGGSYEQYF.

The chain links TRBV10-1 to TRBJ2-1, with 8 positions matching TRBD2. Trimming cost V 5 bases and J 7 bases; bases outside gene matches: 10. This CDR3 is built from 15 residues. Germline lookup yields CDR1 WNHNN and CDR2 SYGVQD (reference sequence). The CDR3: CASSSGGSLLNEQFF. For the CDR3, the DNA is TGCGCCAGCAGTAGCGGGGGTTCCCTACTAAATGAGCAGTTCTTC.

The V and J genes are TRBV7-8 and TRBJ1-5, with D perhaps matching TRBD1 (5 bases). The germline V gene encodes CDR1 SGHVS and CDR2 FQNEAQ. Deletions cut 3 bases from V and 12 bases from J, with 18 bases between. CDR3 length: 14 amino acids. The CDR3 DNA reads TGTGCCAGCAGCTTGCTTTGGGGCTCGGGGGTCCAGCATTTT. Its protein is CASSLLWGSGVQHF.

The chain recombines TRBV7-2 with TRBJ1-1; D is uncertain. Trimming removed 0 bases from V and 4 bases from J, with 12 bases in between. This CDR3 comprises 15 residues. CDR1 is SGHTA, CDR2 FQGNSA, per germline. DNA of the CDR3: TGTGCCAGCAGCTTAGCGCCAGTTGGGGTCACTGAAGCTTTCTTT. This sequence encodes CASSLAPVGVTEAFF.

This clone was seen only once. The chain recombines TRBV6-1 with TRBJ1-1; the match to TRBD1 covers 10 bases. Germline V gene data show CDR1 as MNHNS and CDR2 as SASEGT. This CDR3 has 14 residues. J gave up 4 bases and V 2 bases, and 1 base lay outside the gene matches. CDR3 in DNA: TGTGCCAGCAGTGAACGGACAGGGGGCACTGAAGCTTTCTTT. Its protein product is CASSERTGGTEAFF.

The chain combines TRBV5-1 with TRBJ1-2; D is unclear. The CDR3 sequence is 14 residues long. V was pared by 4 bases and J by 3 bases, with 13 bases between. The germline V gene encodes CDR1 SGHRS and CDR2 YFSETQ. CDR3 residues: CASSPKAIDYGYTF. The CDR3 DNA reads as TGCGCCAGCAGCCCCAAGGCGATCGACTATGGCTACACCTTC.

CDR3 sequence reads: CASSLMQGGSNEQFF. CDR3 in DNA: TGCGCCAGCAGCTTAATGCAAGGGGGATCCAATGAGCAGTTCTTC. The gene calls are TRBV5-1 and TRBJ2-1; a possible D gene is TRBD1 (6 bases). CDR3 length: 15 residues. Trimming left V 2 bases short and J 6 bases short, with 15 bases between. CDR1 SGHRS and CDR2 YFSETQ come from the germline V gene.

The chain joins TRBV2 to TRBJ2-7; 7 bases map to TRBD1. Germline CDR1 and CDR2: SNHLY and FYNNEI. Unmatched junction bases numbered 0, after V lost 8 bases and J lost 2 bases. The CDR3 runs to 11 residues. The CDR3 sequence: CASQGAYEQYF. The CDR3 bases are TGTGCCAGCCAGGGGGCCTACGAGCAGTACTTC. The full variable domain, with the rest looked up from reference TRBV2 and TRBJ2-7, is EPEVTQTPSHQVTQMGQEVILRCVPISNHLYFYWYRQILGQKVEFLVSFYNNEISEKSEIFDDQFSVERPDGSNFTLKIRSTKLEDSAMYFCASQGAYEQYFGPGTRLTVT.

The chain is built from TRBV28 and TRBJ2-1; either TRBD1 or TRBD2 may supply D (5 bases each). The germline V gene has CDR1 MDHEN and CDR2 SYDVKM. This CDR3 region has 16 residues. The germline V and J ends were trimmed by 7 bases and 5 bases, with 21 bases remaining between them. CDR3 protein: CASTLWGGPLDNEQFF. The DNA of the CDR3 is TGTGCCAGCACCCTATGGGGCGGGCCTCTGGACAATGAGCAGTTCTTC. The full variable domain, its missing parts supplied by reference TRBV28 and TRBJ2-1, is DVKVTQSSRYLVKRTGEKVFLECVQDMDHENMFWYRQDPGLGLRLIYFSYDVKMKEKGDIPEGYSVSREKKERFSLILESASTNQTSMYLCASTLWGGPLDNEQFFGPGTRLTVL.

This sequence joins TRBV14 and TRBJ1-3; possible D gene TRBD1, 5 bases. This CDR3 region has 15 residues. Germline CDR1 SGHDN, CDR2 FVKESK. The ends were cut back, 0 bases at V and 4 bases at J, with 10 bases in the middle. CDR3 sequence: CASSQDGGSGNTIYF. The CDR3 DNA reads as TGTGCCAGCAGCCAAGATGGGGGTTCCGGAAACACCATATATTTT. The variable domain in full, with the rest retrieved from reference TRBV14 and TRBJ1-3, is EAGVTQFPSHSVIEKGQTVTLRCDPISGHDNLYWYRRVMGKEIKFLLHFVKESKQDESGMPNNRFLAERTGGTYSTLKVQPAELEDSGVYFCASSQDGGSGNTIYFGEGSWLTVV.

The gene calls are TRBV2 and TRBJ2-3, with TRBD2 matching 7 bases. The CDR3 is 15 residues long. Trimming at V came to 4 bases and at J to 2 bases, leaving 6 bases not matched to a gene. Per germline, CDR1 SNHLY and CDR2 FYNNEI. CDR3 nucleotide sequence: TGTGCCAGCAGTGGGCAAGCGGGGTCCACAGATACGCAGTATTTT. Amino acid sequence: CASSGQAGSTDTQYF.

The chain links TRBV5-1 to TRBJ2-1; tentative D call: TRBD1 (6 bases). The V end was cut by 5 bases, the J end by 0 bases, with 9 bases between. The CDR3 length is 14 residues. Germline V gene sequence: CDR1 SGHRS, CDR2 YFSETQ. CDR3 nucleotide sequence: TGCGCCAGCAGTCTAGGGGGCTCCTACAATGAGCAGTTCTTC. Encoded protein: CASSLGGSYNEQFF.

This chain uses TRBV6-5 with TRBJ2-5; 7 bases map to TRBD1. J lost 0 bases, V lost 6 bases, and 7 bases had no gene match. Per the germline V gene, CDR1 is MNHEY and CDR2 is SVGAGI. The CDR3 length is 15 residues. The CDR3 spells CASSPLDRDQETQYF. CDR3 DNA: TGTGCCAGCAGCCCACTTGACAGGGACCAAGAGACCCAGTACTTC.

Here the CDR3 reads CASSEGLAVRTDTQYF. The CDR3 coding sequence is TGTGCCAGCAGTGAAGGGCTAGCGGTTCGCACAGATACGCAGTATTTT. The genes are TRBV2 and TRBJ2-3; 7 nucleotides align to TRBD2. CDR3 length: 16 amino acids. The J segment lost 1 base and the V segment lost 1 base, leaving 5 bases of the junction unmatched. From germline, CDR1 is SNHLY and CDR2 FYNNEI.

The rearrangement joins TRBV5-1 to TRBJ1-2; no definite D call. This CDR3 comprises 14 residues. With 4 bases removed from V and 3 bases from J, the gap between germline ends came to 13 bases. CDR1 is SGHRS, CDR2 YFSETQ, per germline. The CDR3 sequence: CASSPNYAHYGYTF. CDR3 in DNA: TGCGCCAGCAGCCCGAATTACGCTCACTATGGCTACACCTTC.

V and J are TRBV30 and TRBJ1-2; D is possibly TRBD1 (5 bases). Deletions cut 0 bases from V and 5 bases from J, with 19 bases between. This CDR3 comprises 16 residues. CDR1 and CDR2 from the germline V gene are GTSNPN and SVGIG (reference sequence). This chain's CDR3 is CAWSVGRWDPAYGYTF. Here the CDR3 DNA reads TGTGCCTGGAGTGTGGGGCGATGGGACCCGGCATATGGCTACACCTTC.

Remarks on this clone: The sample contains more than one DNA sequence encoding this CDR3. V and J are TRBV18 and TRBJ1-1; D unresolved. This CDR3 has 13 amino acids. Trimming removed 3 bases from V and 3 bases from J, with 8 bases in between. Germline CDR1 and CDR2: KGHSH and LQKENI. Here the CDR3 DNA reads TGTGCCAGCTCACCCGGGATCGACACTGAAGCTTTCTTT. This translates into CASSPGIDTEAFF.

CDR3 protein: CASSFSGTSGGLYEQYF. The CDR3 bases are TGCGCCAGCAGCTTTTCCGGGACTAGCGGGGGGCTTTACGAGCAGTACTTC. The chain is built from TRBV5-1 and TRBJ2-7; TRBD2 matches 15 bases. The CDR3 runs to 17 residues. The V gene end was trimmed by 2 bases and the J gene end by 4 bases; junction bases not matched to a gene: 7. In germline, CDR1 is SGHRS, CDR2 YFSETQ.

The J gene is TRBJ2-2, the V gene TRBV27, with D maybe TRBD1 (5 bases). V lost 5 bases and J 3 bases, leaving 16 bases between the germline ends. Germline CDR1 is MNHEY and CDR2 is SMNVEV (reference sequence). The CDR3 runs 16 residues. The CDR3: CASSNVGGAHTGELFF. DNA for the CDR3: TGTGCCAGCAGTAATGTGGGTGGGGCGCACACCGGGGAGCTGTTTTTT.

This chain connects TRBV4-1 to TRBJ2-5; 12 bases align to TRBD2. CDR1 is MGHRA, CDR2 YSYEKL, per germline. The CDR3 consists of 17 residues. V trimming: 1 base; J trimming: 5 bases; junction bases outside the gene matches: 8. DNA of the CDR3: TGCGCCAGCAGCCAAGGGGCTAGCGGGGGGGCCATGGAGACCCAGTACTTC. Protein sequence: CASSQGASGGAMETQYF.

The chain joins TRBV4-3 to TRBJ2-5; possible D gene TRBD2, 6 bases. The J call may be wrong; the DNA end is better matched by TRBJ2-7. This CDR3 has 14 amino acids. Germline values: CDR1 LGHNA, CDR2 YSLEER. CDR3 in amino acids: CASSQEPGAYEQYF. The CDR3 coding sequence is TGCGCCAGCAGCCAAGAACCGGGAGCCTACGAGCAGTACTTC.

This clone has only one observation. The rearrangement links TRBV5-1 to TRBJ1-4; D is uncertain. Trimming stripped 0 bases from V and 4 bases from J, with 7 bases between. The CDR3 has 14 amino acids. The germline V gene has CDR1 SGHRS and CDR2 YFSETQ. The CDR3: CASSLGRLNEKLFF. The CDR3 DNA reads TGCGCCAGCAGCTTGGGGCGGCTTAATGAAAAACTGTTTTTT.

The chain has TRBV2 and TRBJ2-3; 10 nucleotides align to TRBD2. This CDR3 has 15 residues. The V gene end was trimmed by 7 bases and the J gene end by 6 bases; junction bases not matched to a gene: 10. Germline V gives CDR1 SNHLY, CDR2 FYNNEI. CDR3 region: CASIQERGGRDTQYF. For the CDR3, the DNA is TGTGCCAGCATCCAGGAGCGGGGGGGCCGTGATACGCAGTATTTT. The whole variable domain, remainder taken from reference TRBV2 and TRBJ2-3, is EPEVTQTPSHQVTQMGQEVILRCVPISNHLYFYWYRQILGQKVEFLVSFYNNEISEKSEIFDDQFSVERPDGSNFTLKIRSTKLEDSAMYFCASIQERGGRDTQYFGPGTRLTVL.

This chain uses TRBV5-4 with TRBJ2-1; 8 bases map to TRBD2. Germline values: CDR1 SGHNT, CDR2 YYREEE (reference sequence). This CDR3 is 16 amino acids long. Trimming cost V 0 bases and J 10 bases; bases outside gene matches: 12. For the CDR3, the DNA is TGTGCCAGCAGCTTGGGTATGACTAGCGCCCAGGGGGAGCAGTTCTTC. This gives the protein CASSLGMTSAQGEQFF.

The chain combines TRBV19 with TRBJ1-2, with a weak D call TRBD1 (6 bases). V gave up 0 bases and J gave up 4 bases, with 12 bases separating them. Germline CDR1 LNHDA, CDR2 SQIVND (reference sequence). The CDR3 extends over 15 amino acids. The CDR3 loop reads CASSIETGQFYGYTF. In DNA, the CDR3 is TGTGCCAGTAGTATAGAGACGGGACAATTCTATGGCTACACCTTC.

CDR3 nucleotides: TGTGCCAGCACCAGCCTCCCGGGACAGGGGGCACACGAGCAGTACTTC. Its translation: CASTSLPGQGAHEQYF. The V and J genes are TRBV28 and TRBJ2-7; 12 bases align to TRBD1. The CDR3 has 16 residues. CDR1 and CDR2 from the germline V gene are MDHEN and SYDVKM. Trimming cost V 7 bases and J 5 bases; bases outside gene matches: 12. The entire variable domain, with the rest obtained from reference TRBV28 and TRBJ2-7, is as follows: DVKVTQSSRYLVKRTGEKVFLECVQDMDHENMFWYRQDPGLGLRLIYFSYDVKMKEKGDIPEGYSVSREKKERFSLILESASTNQTSMYLCASTSLPGQGAHEQYFGPGTRLTVT.

The rearrangement links TRBV23-1 to TRBJ2-6; D might be TRBD1 (5 bases). TRBV23-1 qualifies as an ORF whose function is uncertain. With 3 bases removed from V and 5 bases from J, the gap between germline ends came to 20 bases. The CDR3 consists of 18 residues. DNA of the CDR3: TGCGCCAGCAGTCACGTCCGACAGCCAGTGTTCTGGGCCAACGTCCTGACTTTC. Protein product: CASSHVRQPVFWANVLTF.

The chain combines TRBV19 with TRBJ2-3, with D possibly being TRBD2 (5 bases). Germline assignment: CDR1 LNHDA and CDR2 SQIVND (reference sequence). Between the trimmed V and J ends, which lost 3 bases and 4 bases, there was a span of 11 bases. This CDR3 is built from 14 residues. For the CDR3, the DNA is TGTGCCAGTAGTATGAGGGATTGGGCAGATACGCAGTATTTT. This gives the protein CASSMRDWADTQYF.

J is TRBJ1-1 and V is TRBV30; D is unclear. The CDR3 totals 12 residues. Trimming removed 2 bases from V and 7 bases from J, with 11 bases in between. Germline lookup yields CDR1 GTSNPN and CDR2 SVGIG (reference sequence). CDR3 in DNA: TGTGCCTGGAGTCCCTCGGCGGTTGAAGCTTTCTTT. Translated: CAWSPSAVEAFF. Using reference TRBV30 and TRBJ1-1 for the parts outside the CDR3, the full variable domain is SQTIHQWPATLVQPVGSPLSLECTVEGTSNPNLYWYRQAAGRGLQLLFYSVGIGQISSEVPQNLSASRPQDRQFILSSKKLLLSDSGFYLCAWSPSAVEAFFGQGTRLTVV.

The chain joins TRBV13 to TRBJ1-4; 9 bases fit TRBD1. The CDR3 consists of 15 residues. Losses at the gene ends were 6 bases for V and 7 bases for J; bases not matched to a gene: 9. CDR1 is PRHDT and CDR2 is FYEKMQ in the germline V gene (reference sequence). Written as DNA, the CDR3 is TGTGCCAGCAGTAATCCGGGACAGGGTGGTGAAAAACTGTTTTTT. It specifies CASSNPGQGGEKLFF.

Written as DNA, the CDR3 is TGCGCCAGCAGCCTTACTAGCGGGGGAAACTACAATGAGCAGTTCTTC. Protein sequence: CASSLTSGGNYNEQFF. The V and J genes are TRBV4-1 and TRBJ2-1, with 11 bases lining up with TRBD2. Germline-derived CDR1 and CDR2 are MGHRA and YSYEKL. The trim removed 4 bases at V and 3 bases at J, leaving 5 bases unmatched. CDR3 size: 16 residues.

The chain recombines TRBV6-6 with TRBJ1-1; 8 bases are a match to TRBD1. The CDR3 has 14 amino acids. The V segment lost 6 bases and the J segment 1 base; nucleotides outside the gene matches: 4. Germline CDR1 is MNHNY and CDR2 is SVGAGI (reference sequence). The CDR3 DNA reads TGTGCCAGCAGCCAAGGGACAGGGAACACTGAAGCTTTCTTT. Encoded protein: CASSQGTGNTEAFF.